This is a list of T cell receptor beta chains from one sample in a study of cytomegalovirus exposure and HLA in healthy donors. Here immunoSEQ multiplex PCR was the method, and the copy in TCRdb shows in-frame clones only, minus some. Of 70,000 to 95,000 clones in the sample, around two thirds were seen once. Sequencing input: PBMCs. All receptors come from a woman in her twenties or thirties in good health and CMV-seropositive. Both conserved end residues are part of each CDR3. A D gene is named only where the DNA matches it firmly. For some rows the clone size is stated as once, few or many, or as a class when expanded; others skip it.

v_gene	d_gene	j_gene	abundance	CDR3nt	CDR3aa
TRBV6-5	.	TRBJ2-2	few	TGTGCCAGCAGTAACAGGGCATTGGACACCGGGGAGCTGTTTTTT	CASSNRALDTGELFF
TRBV7-9	.	TRBJ2-7	.	TGTGCCAGCAGCTTAGGTGGGAGAAAGCAGTACTTC	CASSLGGRKQYF
TRBV18	.	TRBJ1-2	.	TGTGCCAGCTCACCAGAATCAGGGAATAACTATGGCTACACCTTC	CASSPESGNNYGYTF
TRBV7-9	.	TRBJ2-7	.	TGTGCCAGCAGCTCGAACACCTCCCCCTACGAGCAGTACTTC	CASSSNTSPYEQYF
TRBV7-9	.	TRBJ2-7	.	TGTGCCAGCAGTTGGCTCACAGGGAACGAGCAGTACTTC	CASSWLTGNEQYF
TRBV4-1	.	TRBJ2-6	.	TGCGCCAGCAGCCAAGATGGGACTTCTGGGGCCAACGTCCTGACTTTC	CASSQDGTSGANVLTF
TRBV7-6	.	TRBJ1-5	.	TGTGCCAGCAGCTTAGCCAGGGATAGCAATCAGCCCCAGCATTTT	CASSLARDSNQPQHF
TRBV15	TRBD1	TRBJ2-7	few	TGTGCCACCAGCAGAGGCGGACAGGGGGGTACCTACGAGCAGTACTTC	CATSRGGQGGTYEQYF
TRBV6-5	TRBD1	TRBJ1-1	.	TGTGCCAGCAGTTACTCGAGGGACAGGGGGAACACTGAAGCTTTCTTT	CASSYSRDRGNTEAFF
TRBV4-2	TRBD2	TRBJ2-3	.	TGTGCCAGCAGCCAAGACGCGGGGGGACCAGATACGCAGTATTTT	CASSQDAGGPDTQYF
TRBV21-1	.	TRBJ2-3	.	TGTGCCAGCAGCAAAGCGTTTATACTAGCTAGCACAGATACGCAGTATTTT	CASSKAFILASTDTQYF
TRBV5-1	.	TRBJ2-7	.	TGCGCCAGCCGAATACAGGGTGGAGGTGCCAGCTTC	CASRIQGGGASF